Each of the 26 T cell receptor beta chains below was sequenced from the same sample in a study of blood T cells in healthy people across ages (dated by TCRdb to the mid-2010s). The library was generated by 5' RACE. The instrument given in TCRdb is Illumina HiSeq 2500. A second PCR of about 6 to 11 cycles was performed with a sample-barcoded 5' primer and a J-beta primer mix. The public reads were run again by TCRdb, first through fastp at Q25 and then through MiXCR, and only productive beta chains were kept. Every CDR3 protein is listed once, alongside the most common genes and DNA of its rows. The sample table records roughly 1,500,000 distinct CDR3 sequences; 42% of these occur just once. 7% to 9.5% of the sample belongs to the ten largest clones. The sample consisted of blood. The receptors originated from a woman aged 18-29 years in good health.

A few counts support this clonotype. V gene TRBV10-3 combines with J gene TRBJ2-5; 10 bases are a match to TRBD1. TRBJ2-7 matches the DNA end more closely, so the J call is doubtful. Germline V CDR1 and CDR2: ENHRY, SYGVKD. This CDR3 has 13 residues. CDR3 amino acids: CAISGDRGYEQYF. As DNA, the CDR3 is TGTGCCATCAGTGGGGACAGGGGTTACGAGCAGTACTTC.

This clonotype was observed a few times. The chain is built from TRBV7-9 and TRBJ2-5, with D perhaps TRBD1 or TRBD2 (5 bases each). The CDR3 spans 14 residues. The V end lost 3 bases, the J end lost 4 bases, and 12 bases lay between the germline ends. CDR1 is SEHNR, CDR2 FQNEAQ, per germline (reference sequence). The CDR3 protein is CASSLGRLGETQYF. In DNA form, the CDR3 reads TGTGCCAGCAGCTTGGGACGGCTCGGAGAGACCCAGTACTTC.

The J gene is TRBJ1-3, the V gene TRBV12-3 or TRBV12-4; 7 bases fit TRBD1. V lost 8 bases, J lost 4 bases, and 11 bases stayed unmatched. There are 15 residues in the CDR3. The CDR3 loop reads CASCLQGQIGNTIYF. CDR3 coding DNA: TGTGCCAGCTGCCTACAGGGGCAGATCGGAAACACCATATATTTT.

This clonotype was detected only a few times. The rearrangement links TRBV20-1 to TRBJ2-7; possibly TRBD1 for D (6 bases). The germline V gene encodes CDR1 DFQATT and CDR2 SNEGSKA (reference sequence). Trimming took 6 bases from V and 0 from J, leaving 18 bases between them. The CDR3 is made up of 15 amino acids. The CDR3 loop reads CSALPPDRSSYEQYF. CDR3 coding DNA: TGCAGTGCACTACCCCCAGACAGGTCCTCCTACGAGCAGTACTTC.

The rearrangement joins TRBV2 to TRBJ1-2; possible D gene TRBD1, 5 bases. V lost 6 bases to trimming and J lost 5 bases, with 16 bases between them. Germline CDR1 reads SNHLY; CDR2 reads FYNNEI. The CDR3 totals 14 residues. For the CDR3, the DNA is TGTGCCAGCAGCCTACCGGGGCACAAGTATGGCTACACCTTC. It encodes CASSLPGHKYGYTF.

This clonotype was seen only a few times. The V and J genes are TRBV6-2 or TRBV6-3 and TRBJ2-7, with TRBD2 matching 12 bases. CDR3 size: 17 residues. Germline lookup yields CDR1 MNHEY and CDR2 SVGEGT. Losses at the gene ends were 4 bases for V and 2 bases for J; bases not matched to a gene: 9. The CDR3 coding sequence is TGTGCCAGCAGTTCGCCCGGACTAGCGGGGACTCCCTACGAGCAGTACTTC. Residues: CASSSPGLAGTPYEQYF.

This clonotype was detected a few times. The gene calls are TRBV6-5 and TRBJ2-7; D tentatively fits TRBD1 or TRBD2 (5 bases each). CDR3 length: 14 amino acids. The germline V and J ends were trimmed by 6 bases and 3 bases, with 15 bases remaining between them. In germline, CDR1 is MNHEY, CDR2 SVGAGI. For the CDR3, the DNA is TGTGCCAGCAGCCCGGGACGGAAGGGCTACGAGCAGTACTTC. This encodes CASSPGRKGYEQYF.

This clonotype was seen a handful of times. The J gene is TRBJ2-1, the V gene TRBV20-1; D not resolved. V was pared by 6 bases and J by 4 bases, with 19 bases between. This CDR3 is built from 15 residues. Germline CDR1 DFQATT, CDR2 SNEGSKA (reference sequence). CDR3 in DNA: TGCAGTGCCATCGTAGGCGCCTTCTCTTACAATGAGCAGTTCTTC. Translating gives CSAIVGAFSYNEQFF.

This sequence joins TRBV29-1 and TRBJ2-1; 12 bases agree with TRBD2. Germline V lookup: CDR1 SQVTM, CDR2 ANQGSEA. CDR3 length equals 17 residues. Trimming removed 6 bases from V and 2 bases from J; junction bases left unmatched: 11. CDR3 sequence reads: CSVAPTSGGTTYNEQFF. The DNA of the CDR3 is TGCAGCGTCGCCCCTACTAGCGGGGGGACCACCTACAATGAGCAGTTCTTC.

This clonotype occurred many times. The V gene is TRBV29-1, the J gene TRBJ2-7; the D gene is possibly TRBD1 (5 bases). The CDR3 extends over 12 amino acids. The germline V gene encodes CDR1 SQVTM and CDR2 ANQGSEA. Between the trimmed V and J ends, which lost 3 bases and 5 bases, there was a span of 11 bases. The CDR3 here is CSVDEGADEQYF. The CDR3 nucleotides are TGCAGCGTTGATGAAGGGGCCGACGAGCAGTACTTC.

The rearrangement uses TRBV18 and TRBJ2-2; perhaps TRBD2 as D (6 bases). V lost 1 base and J lost 3, with 15 bases in between. There are 17 residues in the CDR3. The germline gives CDR1 KGHSH, CDR2 LQKENI. CDR3 DNA sequence: TGTGCCAGCTCACCACAGCGGCGGGGACTTGACACCGGGGAGCTGTTTTTT. Protein sequence: CASSPQRRGLDTGELFF.

Notes on this clonotype: This could be a read error, since a much larger clone is one nucleotide away. V gene TRBV3-1 combines with J gene TRBJ2-7, with D uncertain. V was cut by 0 bases and J by 5 bases, with 2 bases left in between. Germline V lookup: CDR1 LGHDT, CDR2 YNNKEL (reference sequence). CDR3 size: 11 residues. Here the CDR3 reads CASSQDHEQYF. The CDR3 region has the DNA TGTGCCAGCAGCCAAGACCACGAGCAGTACTTC.

The rearrangement links TRBV20-1 to TRBJ2-7; TRBD2 matches 9 bases. CDR1 and CDR2 (germline): DFQATT, SNEGSKA (reference sequence). The CDR3 spans 15 residues. After removal of 3 bases from V and 4 bases from J, the junction contained 10 bases not matched to a gene. The chain's CDR3 is CSASPAVAGAYEQYF. DNA for the CDR3: TGCAGTGCTAGTCCGGCGGTAGCGGGAGCTTACGAGCAGTACTTC.

With respect to this clonotype: At one end the junction does not follow the germline gene, possibly because of a read error. V usage is TRBV6-1 and J usage is TRBJ1-2, with no clear D. Germline V CDR1 and CDR2: MNHNS, SASEGT. The CDR3 extends over 13 amino acids. The CDR3 nucleotides read TGTGCCGGCAGTGAAGTCCTTAACTATGGCTACACCTTC. This encodes CAGSEVLNYGYTF.

This sequence joins TRBV3-1 and TRBJ2-1; D possibly corresponds to TRBD2 (5 bases). This CDR3 has 15 amino acids. V was pared by 6 bases and J by 6 bases, with 18 bases between. Germline values: CDR1 LGHDT, CDR2 YNNKEL (reference sequence). CDR3 nucleotides: TGTGCCAGCAGTGGTTTTGGACCGGGAAGCAATGAGCAGTTCTTC. This encodes CASSGFGPGSNEQFF.

This chain uses TRBV20-1 with TRBJ1-5; no firm D call. The germline V gene has CDR1 DFQATT and CDR2 SNEGSKA (reference sequence). The V and J ends lost 0 bases and 5 bases respectively, with 17 bases between them. The CDR3 covers 16 residues. DNA of the CDR3: TGCAGTGCTAGAGATCTCTTACGCACAGCCGATCAGCCCCAGCATTTT. Its translation: CSARDLLRTADQPQHF.

As regards this clonotype: A much bigger clone sits one base away, suggesting this may be a read error. The chain is built from TRBV20-1 and TRBJ2-1; possible D gene TRBD2, 5 bases. This CDR3 spans 9 amino acids. Germline CDR1 and CDR2: DFQATT and SNEGSKA (reference sequence). Between the trimmed V and J ends, which lost 5 bases and 12 bases, there was a span of 8 bases. The CDR3 here is CSAARGQFF. The CDR3 nucleotides read TGCAGTGCTGCACGGGGGCAGTTCTTC.

This clonotype was recorded a few times. At one end the junction does not follow the germline gene, possibly because of a read error. The chain has TRBV4-1 and TRBJ2-7; 9 bases match TRBD2. This CDR3 is built from 14 residues. Germline assignment: CDR1 MGHRA and CDR2 YSYEKL. As DNA, the CDR3 is TGCTCCAGCAGCCCGAGCGGGGGGATATACGAGCAGTACTTC. Its protein is CSSSPSGGIYEQYF.

V gene TRBV9 combines with J gene TRBJ2-5; D is possibly TRBD1 or TRBD2 (5 bases each). Germline CDR1 and CDR2: SGDLS and YYNGEE. CDR3 length: 15 residues. Trimming removed 0 bases from V and 1 base from J, with 10 bases in between. DNA of the CDR3: TGTGCCAGCAGCGTAGCTATTGGGACCCAAGAGACCCAGTACTTC. Amino acids: CASSVAIGTQETQYF.

A few counts support this clonotype. The chain has TRBV5-1 and TRBJ2-1; tentative D call: TRBD2 (5 bases). V lost 0 bases, J lost 4 bases, and 11 bases lay in between. The CDR3 is 15 residues long. Germline CDR1 is SGHRS and CDR2 is YFSETQ. As DNA, the CDR3 is TGCGCCAGCAGCTTGGGGTGGGAGACGTACAATGAGCAGTTCTTC. The encoded protein is CASSLGWETYNEQFF.

This clonotype was observed a handful of times. The V gene is TRBV20-1, the J gene TRBJ2-5, with TRBD2 matching 8 bases. CDR3 length: 13 amino acids. Germline values: CDR1 DFQATT, CDR2 SNEGSKA (reference sequence). V lost 3 bases to trimming and J lost 5 bases; unmatched junction nucleotides: 5. The CDR3 region is CSASGRAGETQYF. The CDR3 nucleotides read TGCAGTGCTAGCGGGAGGGCCGGCGAGACCCAGTACTTC.

About this clonotype itself: Germline is not matched at one junction end, which may reflect a read error. The chain recombines TRBV6-6 with TRBJ2-7, with D maybe TRBD2 (6 bases). Germline V gene sequence: CDR1 MNHNY, CDR2 SVGAGI (reference sequence). CDR3 length: 13 amino acids. The CDR3, as DNA: TGTGCCAGCAGTTCGGGACTTACCTACGAGCATTACTTC. The encoded protein is CASSSGLTYEHYF.

This clonotype was detected once. The chain employs TRBV18 and TRBJ2-7; 7 positions agree with TRBD2. V gave up 3 bases and J gave up 6 bases; unmatched junction bases: 2. Germline V CDR1 and CDR2: KGHSH, LQKENI. The CDR3 totals 12 residues. CDR3 DNA sequence: TGTGCCAGCTCACCGGTAGCGGGCGAGCAGTACTTC. Its protein product is CASSPVAGEQYF.

The chain joins TRBV12-3 or TRBV12-4 to TRBJ2-4; 8 positions agree with TRBD2. The CDR3 runs to 16 residues. J was trimmed by 0 bases and V by 1 base; bases with no gene match: 2. The CDR3, as DNA: TGTGCCAGCAGTTTAGGTAGCGGGGTAGCCAAAAACATTCAGTACTTC. It translates to CASSLGSGVAKNIQYF.

The chain employs TRBV7-3 and TRBJ2-5; D unresolved. Looked up from germline, CDR1 is SGHTA and CDR2 is FQGTGA. CDR3 length: 15 amino acids. Deletions cut 3 bases from V and 5 bases from J, with 16 bases between. CDR3 coding DNA: TGTGCCAGCAGCTTCGGCAACAGCCCTAGGGAGACCCAGTACTTC. This gives the protein CASSFGNSPRETQYF. Combining the CDR3 with reference TRBV7-3 and TRBJ2-5 gives the whole variable domain GAGVSQTPSNKVTEKGKYVELRCDPISGHTALYWYRQSLGQGPEFLIYFQGTGAADDSGLPNDRFFAVRPEGSVSTLKIQRTERGDSAVYLCASSFGNSPRETQYFGPGTRLLVL.

The chain employs TRBV5-1 and TRBJ2-4, with D uncertain. Gene TRBJ2-7 matches the end of the DNA better, so the J call may be wrong. The length of the CDR3 is 15 residues. In germline, CDR1 is SGHRS, CDR2 YFSETQ. This CDR3 reads CASSLDLQLRHEQYF. The CDR3 nucleotides read TGCGCCAGCAGCTTGGACTTACAGCTTCGCCACGAGCAGTACTTC.